Listed below are T cell receptor beta chains from one sample, sequenced in a study of blood T cell repertoires in COVID-19. The assay was immunoSEQ multiplex PCR, and TCRdb's table has in-frame clones only and misses some. The sample includes approximately 110,000 clones, about two thirds of them seen just once. Sequencing was done on a sample of peripheral blood. The receptors originated from a human donor with acute or convalescent COVID-19. The donor label of this sample is uncertain. The CDR3 runs from the conserved cysteine through the conserved F or W. D genes are given only for firm matches. The size of a clone is reported for some rows only, either as once, few or many, or as a class for expanded clones.

clone_size,d_call,j_call,v_call,cdr3_aa,cdr3_nt
-,-,TRBJ1-4,TRBV4-1,CASSQGQGPNEKLFF,TGCGCCAGCAGCCAAGGCCAGGGGCCTAATGAAAAACTGTTTTTT
-,-,TRBJ2-2,TRBV30,CAWSRVHTGELFF,TGTGCCTGGAGTCGGGTCCACACCGGGGAGCTGTTTTTT
-,TRBD2,TRBJ2-5,TRBV7-3,CASSLLASGGQETQYF,TGTGCCAGCAGCTTATTAGCTAGCGGGGGCCAAGAGACCCAGTACTTC
-,-,TRBJ2-1,TRBV13,CASSLPTGSDEQFF,TGTGCCAGCAGCTTACCCACAGGGTCGGATGAGCAGTTCTTC
few,-,TRBJ1-1,TRBV5-1,CASSRQGRGTEAFF,TGCGCCAGCAGCCGTCAGGGGAGGGGCACTGAAGCTTTCTTT
-,-,TRBJ1-5,TRBV6-5,CASSLNRQGNQPQHF,TGTGCCAGCAGCCTTAATCGACAGGGCAATCAGCCCCAGCATTTT
few,-,TRBJ1-4,TRBV7-2,CASSLSATNEKLFF,TGTGCCAGCAGCCTCAGTGCAACTAATGAAAAACTGTTTTTT
-,-,TRBJ2-7,TRBV28,CASTPPQGHSYEQYF,TGTGCCAGCACCCCACCCCAGGGTCACTCCTACGAGCAGTACTTC
once,-,TRBJ2-5,TRBV11-2,CASSLDRKTQYF,TGTGCCAGCAGCTTAGACCGTAAGACCCAGTACTTC
few,-,TRBJ1-1,TRBV4-1,CASSQEAHQGTEAFF,TGCGCCAGCAGCCAAGAGGCACACCAGGGGACTGAAGCTTTCTTT
-,TRBD1,TRBJ1-2,TRBV7-9,CASSLGQGASGYTF,TGTGCCAGCAGCTTAGGACAGGGGGCATCGGGCTACACCTTC
-,-,TRBJ1-6,TRBV25-1,CASSEVESSYNSPLHF,TGTGCCAGCAGTGAAGTGGAGAGCTCCTATAATTCACCCCTCCACTTT
once,TRBD2,TRBJ2-3,TRBV20-1,CSASGSGGHTDTQYF,TGCAGTGCTAGTGGCAGCGGGGGGCACACAGATACGCAGTATTTT
many,TRBD1,TRBJ1-6,TRBV5-1,CASSLSTGENSPLHF,TGCGCCAGCAGCTTGAGCACAGGGGAAAATTCACCCCTCCACTTT
-,-,TRBJ1-2,TRBV6-5,CASSYRTASNYGYTF,TGTGCCAGCAGTTACAGGACAGCCTCTAACTATGGCTACACCTTC
few,-,TRBJ1-5,TRBV20-1,CSASTGLNQPQHF,TGCAGTGCTAGTACAGGGCTCAATCAGCCCCAGCATTTT
-,-,TRBJ1-2,TRBV6-1,CASSATEPPLYYGYTF,TGTGCCAGCAGTGCGACGGAGCCCCCGTTGTACTATGGCTACACCTTC
-,-,TRBJ1-2,TRBV12-3/TRBV12-4,CASSFGGGYGYTF,TGTGCCAGCAGTTTTGGGGGGGGATATGGCTACACCTTC
-,-,TRBJ2-5,TRBV20-1,CSARTSETQYF,TGCAGTGCTCGGACATCAGAGACCCAGTACTTC
-,TRBD1,TRBJ1-2,TRBV24-1,CATSDIDRAGGYTF,TGTGCCACCAGTGACATTGACAGGGCGGGCGGCTACACCTTC
-,TRBD2,TRBJ2-7,TRBV5-1,CASSYSLAGAYEQYF,TGCGCCAGCAGTTACTCACTAGCGGGGGCTTACGAGCAGTACTTC
-,-,TRBJ1-3,TRBV7-2,CASSFLPGSTIYF,TGTGCCAGCAGTTTCTTACCAGGATCAACCATATATTTT
-,-,TRBJ1-4,TRBV5-1,CASSLAPTTTNEKLFF,TGCGCCAGCAGCTTGGCGCCCACTACAACTAATGAAAAACTGTTTTTT
few,-,TRBJ2-1,TRBV5-1,CASSLSRTAYNEQFF,TGCGCCAGCAGCTTGAGTCGGACAGCCTACAATGAGCAGTTCTTC
-,-,TRBJ1-4,TRBV5-1,CASSFRPDLTNEKLFF,TGCGCCAGCAGCTTTCGCCCGGACTTAACTAATGAAAAACTGTTTTTT